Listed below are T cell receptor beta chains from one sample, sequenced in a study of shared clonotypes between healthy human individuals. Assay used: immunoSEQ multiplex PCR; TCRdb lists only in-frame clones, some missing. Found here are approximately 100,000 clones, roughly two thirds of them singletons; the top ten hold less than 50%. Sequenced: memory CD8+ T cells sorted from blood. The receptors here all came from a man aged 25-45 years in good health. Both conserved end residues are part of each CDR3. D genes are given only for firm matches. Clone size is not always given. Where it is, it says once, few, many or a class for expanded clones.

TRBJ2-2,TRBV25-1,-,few,CASSYRYTGELFF,TGTGCCAGCTCTTACCGCTACACCGGGGAGCTGTTTTTT
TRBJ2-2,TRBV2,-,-,CASRSGTGELFF,TGTGCCAGCAGGAGTGGGACCGGGGAGCTGTTTTTT
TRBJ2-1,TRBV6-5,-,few,CASSYTLGGRHNEQFF,TGTGCCAGCAGTTACACCCTAGGAGGGCGTCACAATGAGCAGTTCTTC
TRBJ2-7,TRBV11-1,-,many,CASSLGPSINEQYF,TGTGCCAGCAGCTTAGGCCCTAGCATTAACGAGCAGTACTTC
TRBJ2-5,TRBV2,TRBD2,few,CASSVLAMETQYF,TGTGCCAGCAGTGTACTAGCGATGGAGACCCAGTACTTC
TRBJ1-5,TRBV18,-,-,CASSPGANQPQHF,TGTGCCAGCTCACCAGGGGCCAATCAGCCCCAGCATTTT
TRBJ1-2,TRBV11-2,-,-,CASSLASGYGYTF,TGTGCCAGCAGCTTAGCGTCGGGGTATGGCTACACCTTC
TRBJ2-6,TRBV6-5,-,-,CASSSGANVLTF,TGTGCCAGCAGTTCTGGGGCCAACGTCCTGACTTTC
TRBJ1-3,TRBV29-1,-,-,CSVTGDSGNIIYF,TGCAGCGTGACGGGGGACTCTGGAAACATCATATATTTT
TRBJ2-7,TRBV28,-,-,CASSLREGQYF,TGTGCCAGCAGTTTAAGGGAAGGGCAGTACTTC
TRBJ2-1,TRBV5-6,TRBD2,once,CASSIYSGRVYNEQFF,TGTGCCAGCAGCATTTATAGCGGGAGGGTCTACAATGAGCAGTTCTTC
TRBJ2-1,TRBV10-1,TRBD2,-,CASSDLAGILKFF,TGCGCCAGCAGTGATCTAGCGGGGATCCTAAAGTTCTTC
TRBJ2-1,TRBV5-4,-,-,CASSAWNNEQFF,TGTGCCAGCAGCGCCTGGAACAATGAGCAGTTCTTC
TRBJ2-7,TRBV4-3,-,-,CASSQDSGIGEQYF,TGCGCCAGCAGCCAAGATTCAGGGATCGGCGAGCAGTACTTC
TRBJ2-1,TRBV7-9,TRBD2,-,CASSSTSGRALEQFF,TGTGCCAGCAGCTCGACTAGCGGGAGGGCCCTTGAGCAGTTCTTC
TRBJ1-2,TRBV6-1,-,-,CASSEASSGSYGYTF,TGTGCCAGCAGTGAAGCGAGTTCGGGCTCCTATGGCTACACCTTC
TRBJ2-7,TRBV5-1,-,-,CASSGGGDSSYEQYF,TGCGCCAGCAGCGGGGGTGGGGACTCCTCCTACGAGCAGTACTTC
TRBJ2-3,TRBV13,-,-,CASSAPGLGVDTQYF,TGTGCCAGCTCCGCCCCGGGCCTCGGCGTAGATACGCAGTATTTT
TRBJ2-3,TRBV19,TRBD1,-,CASSTLGQGEADTQYF,TGTGCCAGTAGTACCCTGGGACAGGGCGAAGCAGATACGCAGTATTTT
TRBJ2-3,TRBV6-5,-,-,CASSPGNTDTQYF,TGTGCCAGCAGCCCCGGTAACACAGATACGCAGTATTTT
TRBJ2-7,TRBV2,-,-,CASGDYEQYF,TGTGCCAGCGGGGACTACGAGCAGTACTTC
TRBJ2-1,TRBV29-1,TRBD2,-,CSVQIAGGAYNEQFF,TGCAGCGTTCAGATAGCGGGGGGCGCCTACAATGAGCAGTTCTTC
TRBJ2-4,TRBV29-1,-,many,CSGLRQELAKNIQYF,TGCAGCGGTCTTCGGCAGGAGCTAGCCAAAAACATTCAGTACTTC
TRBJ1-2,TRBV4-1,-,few,CASSHRTDGYTF,TGCGCCAGCAGCCACCGTACCGATGGCTACACCTTC
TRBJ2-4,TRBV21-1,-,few,CASSNSGIQYF,TGTGCCAGCAGCAATAGCGGGATTCAGTACTTC
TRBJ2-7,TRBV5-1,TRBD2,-,CASSLGTSGYEQYF,TGCGCCAGCAGCTTAGGGACTAGCGGCTACGAGCAGTACTTC
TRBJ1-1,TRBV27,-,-,CASSFSSNTEAFF,TGTGCCAGCAGTTTTTCATCGAACACTGAAGCTTTCTTT
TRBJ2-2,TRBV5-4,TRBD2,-,CASSSGLAGNTGELFF,TGTGCCAGCAGCAGTGGACTAGCGGGGAACACCGGGGAGCTGTTTTTT
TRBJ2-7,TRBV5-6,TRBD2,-,CASLRGAGVRDEQYF,TGTGCCAGTCTCCGGGGCGCGGGGGTCCGGGACGAGCAGTACTTC
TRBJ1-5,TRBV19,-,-,CASRQEEGNQPQHF,TGTGCCAGTAGACAGGAGGAAGGCAATCAGCCCCAGCATTTT
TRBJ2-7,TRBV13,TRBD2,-,CASSSGTSGSSYEQYF,TGTGCCAGCAGCTCAGGGACTAGCGGGAGTTCTTACGAGCAGTACTTC
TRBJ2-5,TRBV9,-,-,CASSTSGRSAETQYF,TGTGCCAGCAGCACCTCGGGGCGGAGCGCGGAGACCCAGTACTTC
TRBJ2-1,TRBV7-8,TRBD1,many,CASSPDGTGGPRSYNEQFF,TGTGCCAGCAGCCCGGACGGGACAGGGGGCCCCCGAAGTTACAATGAGCAGTTCTTC
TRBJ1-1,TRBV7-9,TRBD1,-,CASRRQGAPTEAFF,TGTGCCAGTCGTAGGCAGGGGGCGCCCACTGAAGCTTTCTTT
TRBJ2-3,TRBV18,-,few,CASSPVRPGPTDTQYF,TGTGCCAGCTCACCTGTGAGGCCTGGCCCCACAGATACGCAGTATTTT
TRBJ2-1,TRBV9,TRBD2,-,CASSVGWEGSYNEQFF,TGTGCCAGCAGCGTAGGTTGGGAGGGCTCCTACAATGAGCAGTTCTTC
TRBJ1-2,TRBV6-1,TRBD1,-,CASSPRQGGYTF,TGTGCCAGCAGTCCCCGACAGGGTGGCTACACCTTC
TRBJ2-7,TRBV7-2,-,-,CASSPGLAPYEQYF,TGTGCCAGCAGCCCAGGGCTAGCCCCCTACGAGCAGTACTTC
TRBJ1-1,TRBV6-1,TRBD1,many,CASSEAQGGFFFPFF,TGTGCCAGCAGTGAAGCTCAAGGGGGCTTTTTCTTCCCTTTCTTT
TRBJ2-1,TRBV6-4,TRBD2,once,CASSDSAGAYNEQFF,TGTGCCAGCAGTGACTCGGCGGGGGCCTACAATGAGCAGTTCTTC
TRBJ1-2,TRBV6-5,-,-,CASRTPGQGGYGYTF,TGTGCCAGCAGGACCCCTGGGCAGGGAGGCTATGGCTACACCTTC